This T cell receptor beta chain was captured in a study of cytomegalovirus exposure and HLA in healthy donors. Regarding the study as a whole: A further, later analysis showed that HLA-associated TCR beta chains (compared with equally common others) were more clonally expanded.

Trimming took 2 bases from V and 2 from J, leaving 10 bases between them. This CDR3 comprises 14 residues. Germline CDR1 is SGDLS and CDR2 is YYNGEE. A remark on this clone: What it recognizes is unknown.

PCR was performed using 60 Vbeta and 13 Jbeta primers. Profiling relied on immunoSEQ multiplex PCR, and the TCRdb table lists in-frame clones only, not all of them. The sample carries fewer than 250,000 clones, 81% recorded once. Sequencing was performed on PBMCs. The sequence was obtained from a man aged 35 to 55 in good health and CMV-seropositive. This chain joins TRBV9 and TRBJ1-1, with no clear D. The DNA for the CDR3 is TGTGCCAGCAGCGTCGGAACAGACAACACTGAAGCTTTCTTT. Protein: CASSVGTDNTEAFF.